This T cell receptor (beta chain) is from a study of T cells after yellow fever vaccination. The V gene's germline CDR1 is SGHRS and CDR2 YFSETQ. V gave up 4 bases and J gave up 3 bases, with 13 bases separating them. The CDR3 contains 15 residues. Each CDR3 protein gets one entry after TCRdb re-called the 5' RACE reads with MiXCR. This sample yields around 320,000 distinct CDR3 sequences, of which 3.5% to 5% are seen a single time; approximately 19% belongs to the top ten. The V and J genes are TRBV5-1 and TRBJ2-2; D remains ambiguous. This TCR was recovered from a man aged 18 to 29 who received the YFV17D yellow fever vaccine. The sample in question was PBMCs, obtained 15 days after the yellow fever booster vaccination. In DNA form, the CDR3 reads TGCGCCAGCAGCCAAGATCAGCCGGACACCGGGGAGCTGTTTTTT. Translation gives CASSQDQPDTGELFF.